This T cell receptor (beta chain) appears in the sequencing data of a study of T cells in Graves' hyperthyroidism and ophthalmopathy. This clonotype has ten or more counts. From germline, CDR1 is MNHEY and CDR2 SMNVEV (reference sequence). The ends were cut back, 5 bases at V and 0 bases at J, with 13 bases in the middle. The CDR3 contains 15 residues. RNA transcripts yielded amplified TCR beta CDR3 regions. An initial round of RT-PCR targeting the TCR CDR3 relied on the HTBI primer set. Each CDR3 protein is one row after TCRdb ran MiXCR on the multiplex PCR reads. The sample lists around 300,000 distinct CDR3 sequences; less than 15% were seen once.

The sequenced sample consisted of blood. This clonotype was sampled from a woman in her twenties or thirties with Graves' hyperthyroidism that later progressed to Graves' ophthalmopathy. The genes are TRBV27 and TRBJ1-1; D is perhaps TRBD1 (6 bases). CDR3 sequence (DNA): TGTGCCAGCAGTCTCTACAGGGAGTTGAACACTGAAGCTTTCTTT. Amino acids: CASSLYRELNTEAFF.